The clone carrying this T cell receptor (beta chain) has just one count. As yet, its antigen is unknown. One junction end disagrees with the germline gene, perhaps due to a read error. Use of 60 Vbeta and 13 Jbeta primers characterized the PCR. Produced via immunoSEQ multiplex PCR; TCRdb's table is partial and in-frame only. This sample has fewer than 200,000 clones, with 70% to 85% found just once. The data were obtained in a study of cytomegalovirus exposure and HLA in healthy donors. The CDR3 sequence is 15 residues long. Germline values: CDR1 MNHNS, CDR2 SASEGT. Study-wide findings and caveats: TCR beta sequences numbering around 15,000 were associated with HLA alleles at 0.05 false discovery rate in a later analysis. Later analysis placed DRB1 highest and HLA-C lowest in TCR association rates, which differed by HLA locus. The study reported that TCR beta sequences accurately predicted HLA-A and HLA-B alleles in most subjects.

Sequenced material: PBMCs. This rearrangement joins TRBV6-1 to TRBJ1-5; D gene ambiguous. The TCR sequence derives from a man aged 25 to 40 in good health and CMV-seropositive. DNA of the CDR3: TGTGCCAGCAGTAAAGCGGCTTATAGCAATCAGCCCCAGCATTTT. It codes for CASSKAAYSNQPQHF.